One and the same sample provided the 25 T cell receptor beta chains below, sequenced in a study of breast tumors, draining lymph nodes, adjacent tissues. TCRdb ran MiXCR on the multiplex PCR reads and lists one entry per CDR3 protein. The sample yields fewer than 200,000 distinct CDR3 sequences, around a third seen once. Breast cancer patients provided tissue from their axillary draining lymph nodes. Sequenced material: axillary lymph node tissue. Every receptor here comes from a female donor with breast cancer. Some clones in this sample may be carry-over from other donors' samples.

The gene calls are TRBV9 and TRBJ2-2; D is unclear. Trimming cost V 0 bases and J 7 bases, with 7 bases left between them. The CDR3 sequence is 13 residues long. Germline V gives CDR1 SGDLS, CDR2 YYNGEE. The CDR3 nucleotides are TGTGCCAGCAGCGTAGAATGGGGCGGGGAGCTGTTTTTT. Translating gives CASSVEWGGELFF. The full variable domain, in which reference TRBV9 and TRBJ2-2 provide the parts outside the CDR3, is DSGVTQTPKHLITATGQRVTLRCSPRSGDLSVYWYQQSLDQGLQFLIQYYNGEERAKGNILERFSAQQFPDLHSELNLSSLELGDSALYFCASSVEWGGELFFGEGSRLTVL.

Note on this clonotype: The junction shows a germline mismatch at one end, possibly a read error. The gene calls are TRBV5-1 and TRBJ2-3; 9 bases are shared with TRBD1. The CDR3 has 14 amino acids. Germline V CDR1 and CDR2: SGHRS, YFSETQ. This chain's CDR3 is CASSPDRGTGTQYF. The CDR3 bases are TGCGCCAGCAGCCCGGACAGGGGCACAGGTACGCAGTATTTT. The full variable domain, rest sourced from reference TRBV5-1 and TRBJ2-3, is KAGVTQTPRYLIKTRGQQVTLSCSPISGHRSVSWYQQTPGQGLQFLFEYFSETQRNKGNFPGRFSGRQFSNSRSEMNVSTLELGDSALYLCASSPDRGTGTQYFGPGTRLTVL.

Worth noting for this clonotype: With a much larger clone just one base away, this may be a read error. The CDR3 nucleotides are TGCAGTGCGGCCCGACAGGGCTACTACAATGAGCGGTTCTTC. Translating gives CSAARQGYYNERFF. V usage is TRBV20-1 and J usage is TRBJ2-1, with TRBD1 matching over 7 bases. This CDR3 has 14 residues. The germline V gene encodes CDR1 DFQATT and CDR2 SNEGSKA (reference sequence).

Comments on this clonotype: One end of the junction varies from germline; a read error may be responsible. The J gene is TRBJ1-2, the V gene TRBV12-3 or TRBV12-4; tentatively, D is TRBD1 (5 bases). This CDR3 region has 16 residues. This chain's CDR3 is CASSFFAGTTNHGYTF. In nucleotides, the CDR3 is TGTGCCAGCAGTTTCTTCGCCGGGACTACTAACCATGGCTACACCTTC.

The table lists this clonotype with many counts. This chain uses TRBV20-1 with TRBJ2-5; no reliable D call. Trimming took off 3 bases at V and 4 bases at J, with 18 bases between the two ends. Germline loops: CDR1 DFQATT, CDR2 SNEGSKA (reference sequence). The CDR3 is made up of 15 amino acids. The CDR3 bases are TGCAGTGCTAGCAATACCCTGGCGGCGATAGAGACCCAGTACTTC. Translated: CSASNTLAAIETQYF.

This clonotype was seen ten or more times. V usage is TRBV12-3 or TRBV12-4 and J usage is TRBJ2-7; 7 nucleotides align to TRBD1. CDR3 size: 15 residues. V shed 3 bases and J 6 bases; nucleotides not matched to a gene: 11. The CDR3: CASSFPRDSGGEQYF. The CDR3 DNA reads TGTGCCAGCAGTTTCCCCCGGGACAGCGGAGGCGAGCAGTACTTC.

This clonotype was counted at least ten times. The V and J genes are TRBV2 and TRBJ2-7; D ambiguous. Deletions cut 4 bases from V and 4 bases from J, with 5 bases between. The CDR3 totals 11 residues. Germline CDR1 is SNHLY and CDR2 is FYNNEI. CDR3 nucleotides: TGTGCCAGCAGTGTGACATACGAGCAGTACTTC. This encodes CASSVTYEQYF.

The J gene is TRBJ2-5, the V gene TRBV20-1, with D hard to call. CDR3 length: 14 amino acids. Germline CDR1 is DFQATT and CDR2 is SNEGSKA (reference sequence). Between the trimmed V and J ends, which lost 2 bases and 7 bases, there was a span of 17 bases. CDR3: CSARSTPTVATQYF. The CDR3 DNA follows: TGCAGTGCTAGATCAACCCCAACAGTTGCGACCCAGTACTTC.

The chain links TRBV29-1 to TRBJ2-2; D is unresolved. This CDR3 has 10 amino acids. The V end lost 5 bases, the J end lost 10 bases, and 8 bases lay between the germline ends. Germline assignment: CDR1 SQVTM and CDR2 ANQGSEA. CDR3 sequence: CSVTIAELFF. CDR3 in DNA: TGCAGCGTTACGATAGCGGAGCTGTTTTTT.

Remarks on this clonotype: One base away lies a much larger clone, so this may be a sequencing read error. CDR3 protein: CASSLSGYEQHF. In nucleotides, the CDR3 is TGTGCCAGCAGCCTTAGCGGTTACGAGCAGCACTTC. The chain joins TRBV7-8 to TRBJ2-7, with D possibly matching TRBD2 (6 bases). The CDR3 has 12 amino acids. The germline V gene encodes CDR1 SGHVS and CDR2 FQNEAQ.

As for this clonotype: A much more abundant neighbour one base away suggests this may be a read error. The chain combines TRBV19 with TRBJ2-6; the match to TRBD1 covers 7 bases. CDR1 and CDR2 from the germline V gene are LNHDA and SQIVND (reference sequence). This CDR3 is built from 18 residues. As DNA, the CDR3 is TGTGCCAGTAGTTTAACCGGGACAGCCTTCTCTGGGGCCAACGTCCCGACTTTC. Protein: CASSLTGTAFSGANVPTF.

Turning to this clonotype: A clone one base away is much larger, so this may be a read error. No conserved phenylalanine or tryptophan ends this CDR3, so it is likely a read error. The chain carries TRBV6-5 and TRBJ1-3; unclear D gene. Germline V gene data show CDR1 as MNHEY and CDR2 as SVGAGI. This CDR3 spans 14 amino acids. V shed 0 bases and J shed 4 bases, with 7 bases lying between them. CDR3 sequence (DNA): TGTGCCAGCAGTTACTCGGAAGCCGGAAACACCATATATCTT. This gives the protein CASSYSEAGNTIYL.

The gene calls are TRBV12-3 or TRBV12-4 and TRBJ2-7, with 13 bases lining up with TRBD2. This CDR3 spans 17 amino acids. The J segment lost 4 bases and the V segment lost 5 bases, leaving 11 bases of the junction unmatched. CDR3 nucleotide sequence: TGTGCCAGCAGTAAGGTCCCGGGACTAGCGGGACAATACGAGCAGTACTTC. It encodes CASSKVPGLAGQYEQYF.

This clonotype occurred many times. The V gene is TRBV7-3, the J gene TRBJ2-3; D is unresolved. V was cut by 5 bases and J by 0 bases, with 9 bases left in between. Per the germline V gene, CDR1 is SGHTA and CDR2 is FQGTGA. This CDR3 region has 14 residues. In DNA, the CDR3 is TGTGCCAGCAGCAGAGCGAGAAGCACAGATACGCAGTATTTT. This encodes CASSRARSTDTQYF. The full variable domain, completed using reference TRBV7-3 and TRBJ2-3, is GAGVSQTPSNKVTEKGKYVELRCDPISGHTALYWYRQSLGQGPEFLIYFQGTGAADDSGLPNDRFFAVRPEGSVSTLKIQRTERGDSAVYLCASSRARSTDTQYFGPGTRLTVL.

This clonotype was picked up many times. This rearrangement joins TRBV6-6 to TRBJ1-5; no definite D call. Germline V gives CDR1 MNHNY, CDR2 SVGAGI (reference sequence). The CDR3 is 16 amino acids. V was clipped by 2 bases and J by 3 bases, with 14 bases between them. The CDR3 protein is CASSYGEVGPNQPQHF. The CDR3, as DNA: TGTGCCAGCAGTTACGGCGAGGTCGGGCCCAATCAGCCCCAGCATTTT.

In regard to this clonotype: Being one base from a much bigger clone, this may be a read error. This chain connects TRBV6-6 to TRBJ2-7; 8 nucleotides agree with TRBD1. After removal of 4 bases from V and 5 bases from J, the junction contained 7 bases not matched to a gene. The CDR3 extends over 14 amino acids. Germline values: CDR1 MNHNY, CDR2 SVGAGI (reference sequence). The CDR3 here is CASSSRGLFDEQYF. CDR3 in DNA: TGTGCCAGCAGTTCCAGGGGGCTTTTTGACGAGCAGTACTTC.

The sample holds many counts of this clonotype. The chain couples TRBV6-6 to TRBJ2-5; D call uncertain. Trimming cost V 1 base and J 1 base, with 4 bases left between them. Germline V gene sequence: CDR1 MNHNY, CDR2 SVGAGI (reference sequence). The CDR3 has 13 amino acids. The CDR3 loop reads CASSYLLQETQYF. For the CDR3, the DNA is TGTGCCAGCAGTTACTTGCTCCAAGAGACCCAGTACTTC.

This clonotype was found many times. The CDR3 coding sequence is TGTGCCAGCAGCTTGGTGGGGCAGGAGAGCTATGGCTACACCTTC. Amino acid sequence: CASSLVGQESYGYTF. The J gene is TRBJ1-2, the V gene TRBV5-5; possible D gene TRBD1, 5 bases. The CDR3 loop spans 15 amino acids. CDR1 is SGHKS and CDR2 is YYEKEE in the germline V gene (reference sequence). Trimming took 0 bases from V and 4 from J, leaving 13 bases between them.

This clonotype is termed medium-sized (0.01 to 0.1%). The genes are TRBV14 and TRBJ1-5, with D uncertain. The V and J ends lost 4 bases and 7 bases respectively, with 11 bases between them. Germline loops: CDR1 SGHDN, CDR2 FVKESK. This CDR3 region has 13 residues. The CDR3 sequence: CASSLSTGQPQHF. CDR3 coding DNA: TGTGCCAGCAGCCTTTCAACGGGACAGCCCCAGCATTTT.

This clonotype was recorded many times. V usage is TRBV9 and J usage is TRBJ1-1, with D hard to call. This CDR3 spans 13 amino acids. Germline-derived CDR1 and CDR2 are SGDLS and YYNGEE. Between the trimmed V and J ends, which lost 0 bases and 1 base, there was a span of 4 bases. CDR3 bases: TGTGCCAGCAGCGTAGGTCCGAACACTGAAGCTTTCTTT. Protein: CASSVGPNTEAFF.

The DNA of the CDR3 is TGTGCCAGCAGCTTGGGTAATGTGCCAGCGGGGGGTTTCGATGAGCAGTTCTTC. This codes for CASSLGNVPAGGFDEQFF. The chain uses TRBV11-3 and TRBJ2-1; 9 nucleotides agree with TRBD2. J gave up 8 bases and V 3 bases, and 17 bases lay outside the gene matches. Per germline, CDR1 SGHNT and CDR2 YENEEA. This CDR3 is built from 18 residues.

In this sample, this clonotype turned up many times. The V and J genes are TRBV11-3 and TRBJ2-7; D perhaps matches TRBD1 (6 bases). CDR3 size: 15 residues. The V gene lost 3 bases and the J gene lost 4 bases, with 16 bases spanning the gap. Germline CDR1 and CDR2: SGHNT and YENEEA. Here the CDR3 reads CASSFSRTESYEQYF. The CDR3 bases are TGTGCCAGCAGCTTTTCAAGGACAGAATCATACGAGCAGTACTTC. The entire variable domain, with the rest obtained from reference TRBV11-3 and TRBJ2-7, is as follows: EAGVVQSPRYKIIEKKQPVAFWCNPISGHNTLYWYLQNLGQGPELLIRYENEEAVDDSQLPKDRFSAERLKGVDSTLKIQPAELGDSAVYLCASSFSRTESYEQYFGPGTRLTVT.

This clonotype was counted between two and nine times. It may be a read error: a sequence one base away is much more abundant. V is TRBV12-3 or TRBV12-4 and J is TRBJ1-2; D unresolved. The CDR3 spans 14 residues. Trimming took off 3 bases at V and 3 bases at J, with 11 bases between the two ends. The CDR3 DNA sequence: TGTGCCAGCAGTTTCATCCCCGGGCACTATGGCTACACCTTC. Translating it yields CASSFIPGHYGYTF.

This sequence joins TRBV29-1 and TRBJ2-7, with D perhaps matching TRBD1 or TRBD2 (5 bases each). V lost 8 bases, J lost 2 bases, and 13 bases lay in between. This CDR3 region has 12 residues. Germline V gene lookup returns CDR1 SQVTM and CDR2 ANQGSEA. The CDR3 DNA reads as TGCAGCTTAGAGGGGTCCCCCTACGAGCAGTACTTC. It codes for CSLEGSPYEQYF.

This clonotype was picked up a small number of times. One end of the junction varies from germline; a read error may be responsible. This chain connects TRBV6-6 to TRBJ2-5; D may be TRBD2 (7 bases). This CDR3 spans 17 amino acids. In germline, CDR1 is MNHNY, CDR2 SVGAGI (reference sequence). DNA of the CDR3: TGTGCCAGCAGTCACTCCAACGGGGGGCTGGGACAAGAGACCCAGTACTTC. This codes for CASSHSNGGLGQETQYF.